The present T cell receptor (beta chain) was sequenced within a study of post-analysis software for immune sequencing data. In its sample, this clonotype was seen a few times. Its specificity is unknown. Study-wide results and limits: Under the F measure, samples that were prepared in one batch clustered strongly together. Patients carried roughly 5 TRBV segments more frequently than controls did, and TRBV5-6, TRBV5-1 and TRBV20-1 were among them.

The germline gives CDR1 SGHTA, CDR2 FQGNSA. The CDR3 sequence is 14 residues long. Deletions cut 4 bases from V and 4 bases from J, with 12 bases between. Unique molecular identifiers had been added to the TCR beta cDNA libraries. TCRdb reprocessed the PCR reads via MiXCR and lists one record per CDR3 protein. The table has roughly 600,000 distinct CDR3 sequences, 44% seen once. The clonotype was recovered from a girl aged 5 to 17 with multiple sclerosis. V gene TRBV7-2 combines with J gene TRBJ2-3; the D gene is possibly TRBD1 (6 bases). Sequencing was done on a sample of blood. CDR3 bases: TGTGCCAGCAGCTCCAGTACAGGGTCAGATACGCAGTATTTT. This translates into CASSSSTGSDTQYF.